This TCR beta chain stems from a study of early T cells in non-severe SARS-CoV-2 infection. As for the study in general: Sequencing was performed on bulk RNA from unsorted whole blood, leaving chains unpaired.

Study outcomes and limitations: VDJdb-based matching was biased toward anti-spike CD8 responses and missed private and CD4 specificities.

Trimming took off 4 bases at V and 3 bases at J, with 11 bases between the two ends. CDR3 length: 14 amino acids. Per the germline V gene, CDR1 is MNHEY and CDR2 is SVGAGI. Molecules of cDNA were individually given unique molecular identifiers that were attached to them. MiXCR, applied by TCRdb to the 5' RACE reads, yields one record per CDR3 protein. In the table there are about 38,000 distinct CDR3 sequences, around 4.6% of which are singletons. Ten or more counts support this clonotype. The target antigen is unknown. The chain links TRBV6-5 to TRBJ2-3; possible D gene TRBD2, 5 bases. This TCR derives from an adult who was a healthcare worker with PCR-confirmed SARS-CoV-2 infection or an uninfected control (not recorded which). The sample consisted of whole blood. Here the CDR3 reads CASSLAPGTDTQYF. Written as DNA, the CDR3 is TGTGCCAGCAGTTTGGCCCCGGGGACAGATACGCAGTATTTT.